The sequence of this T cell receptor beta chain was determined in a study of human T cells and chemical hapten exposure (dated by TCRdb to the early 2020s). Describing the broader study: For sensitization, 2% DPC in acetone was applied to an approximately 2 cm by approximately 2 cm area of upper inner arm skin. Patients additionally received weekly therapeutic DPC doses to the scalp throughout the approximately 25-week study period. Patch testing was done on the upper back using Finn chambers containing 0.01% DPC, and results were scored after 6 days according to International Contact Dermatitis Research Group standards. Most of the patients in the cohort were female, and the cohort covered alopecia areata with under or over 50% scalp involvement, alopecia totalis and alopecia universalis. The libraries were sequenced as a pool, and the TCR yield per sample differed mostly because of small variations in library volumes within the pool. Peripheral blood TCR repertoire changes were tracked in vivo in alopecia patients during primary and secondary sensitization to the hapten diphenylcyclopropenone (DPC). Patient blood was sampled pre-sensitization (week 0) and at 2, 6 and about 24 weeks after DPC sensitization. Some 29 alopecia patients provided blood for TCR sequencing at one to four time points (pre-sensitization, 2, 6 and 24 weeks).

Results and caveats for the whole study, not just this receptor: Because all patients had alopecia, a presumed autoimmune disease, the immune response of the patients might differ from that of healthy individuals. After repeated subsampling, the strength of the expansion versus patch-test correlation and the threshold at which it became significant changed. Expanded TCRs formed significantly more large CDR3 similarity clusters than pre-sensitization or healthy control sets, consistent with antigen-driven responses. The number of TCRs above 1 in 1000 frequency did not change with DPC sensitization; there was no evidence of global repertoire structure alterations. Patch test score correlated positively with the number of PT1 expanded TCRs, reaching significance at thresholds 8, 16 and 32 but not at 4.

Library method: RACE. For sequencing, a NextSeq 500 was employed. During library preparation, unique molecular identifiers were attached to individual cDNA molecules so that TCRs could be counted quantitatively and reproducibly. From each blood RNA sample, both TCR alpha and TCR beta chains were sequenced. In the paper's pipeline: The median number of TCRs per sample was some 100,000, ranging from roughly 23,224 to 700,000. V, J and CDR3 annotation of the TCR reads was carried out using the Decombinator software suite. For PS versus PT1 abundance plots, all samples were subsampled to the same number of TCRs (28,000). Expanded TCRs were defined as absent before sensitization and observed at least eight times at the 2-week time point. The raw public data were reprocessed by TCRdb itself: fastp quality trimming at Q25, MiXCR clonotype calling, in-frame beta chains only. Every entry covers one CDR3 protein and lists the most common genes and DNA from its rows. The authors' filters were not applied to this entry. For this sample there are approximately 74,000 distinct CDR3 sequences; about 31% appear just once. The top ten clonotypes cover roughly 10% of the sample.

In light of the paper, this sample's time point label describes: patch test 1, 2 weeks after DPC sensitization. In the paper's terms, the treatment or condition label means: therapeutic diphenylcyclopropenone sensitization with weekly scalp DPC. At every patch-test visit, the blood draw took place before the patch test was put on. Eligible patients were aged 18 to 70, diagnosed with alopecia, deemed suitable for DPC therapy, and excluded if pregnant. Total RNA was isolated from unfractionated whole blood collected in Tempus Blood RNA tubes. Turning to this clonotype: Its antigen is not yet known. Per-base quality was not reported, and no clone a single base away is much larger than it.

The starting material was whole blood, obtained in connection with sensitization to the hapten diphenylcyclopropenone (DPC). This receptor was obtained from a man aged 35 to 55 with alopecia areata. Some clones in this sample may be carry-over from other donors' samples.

In nucleotides, the sequence is TGTGCCAGCAGCTTAGACTCGAGGGGCGCCTACAATGAGCAGTTCTTC. The translation is CASSLDSRGAYNEQFF. The chain links TRBV11-3 with TRBJ2-1; the D assignment is uncertain and may be TRBD1 or TRBD2, with 5 bases supporting each. Taken from the germline V gene, the CDR1 and CDR2 loops are SGHNT and YENEEA. The V and J ends are trimmed by 0 bases and 2 bases, leaving 11 bases between them. There are 16 amino acids in the CDR3, from cysteine to phenylalanine inclusive. Kept here is only the CDR3 DNA, which spans 48 bases and is read in frame from base 1.